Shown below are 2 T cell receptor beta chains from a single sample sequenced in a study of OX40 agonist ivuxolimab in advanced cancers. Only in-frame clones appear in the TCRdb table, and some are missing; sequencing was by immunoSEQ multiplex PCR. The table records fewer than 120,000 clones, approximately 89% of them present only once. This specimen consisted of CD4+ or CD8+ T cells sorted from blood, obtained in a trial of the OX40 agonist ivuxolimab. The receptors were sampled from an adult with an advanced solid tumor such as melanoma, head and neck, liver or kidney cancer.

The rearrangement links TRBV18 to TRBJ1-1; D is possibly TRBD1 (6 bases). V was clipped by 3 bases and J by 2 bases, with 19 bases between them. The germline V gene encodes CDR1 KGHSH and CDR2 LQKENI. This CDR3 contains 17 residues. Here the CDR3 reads CASSPPGGVGVNTEAFF. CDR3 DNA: TGTGCCAGCTCACCTCCGGGGGGCGTGGGAGTTAACACTGAAGCTTTCTTT.

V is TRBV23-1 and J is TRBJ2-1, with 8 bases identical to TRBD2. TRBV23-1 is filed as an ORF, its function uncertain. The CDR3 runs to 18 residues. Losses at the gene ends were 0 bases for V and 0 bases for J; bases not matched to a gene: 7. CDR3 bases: TGCGCCAGCAGTCAATCTCAGCGGGGGCGAAGCTCCTACAATGAGCAGTTCTTC. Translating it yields CASSQSQRGRSSYNEQFF.